Sequencing of this TCR beta chain was carried out in a study of post-analysis software for immune sequencing data. Study-wide context: Recorded disease courses covered relapsing-remitting, secondary progressive and progressive-relapsing multiple sclerosis. Some patients had no subtype annotation.

On this clonotype itself: Antigen specificity is unknown.

Study outcomes and limitations: With TRBV5-6, TRBV5-1 and TRBV20-1 included, about five TRBV segments were more frequent in patients than in controls.

cDNA libraries of TCR beta carried unique molecular identifiers. TCRdb re-called the PCR reads through MiXCR, storing one row per CDR3 protein. The sample yields 500,000 to 600,000 distinct CDR3 sequences, about 44% seen once. There are 15 residues in the CDR3. The germline V gene has CDR1 SGDLS and CDR2 YYNGEE. The junction had 5 bases not matched to a gene; V was cut back by 4 bases and J by 2 bases. The clonotype was recovered from a girl aged 5-17 years with multiple sclerosis. The specimen was blood. V is TRBV9 and J is TRBJ1-2; TRBD1 matches at 10 bases. The CDR3 DNA reads TGTGCCAGCAGCCCACAGGGACAGGGGAACTATGGCTACACCTTC. Its translation is CASSPQGQGNYGYTF.